This entry is about one T cell receptor beta chain. Its antigen is undetermined. The sample originates from a study of cytomegalovirus exposure and HLA in healthy donors. This PCR relied on a set of 60 Vbeta primers and 13 Jbeta primers. Only in-frame clones appear in the TCRdb table, and some are missing; sequencing was by immunoSEQ multiplex PCR. Of 100,000 to 140,000 clones in the sample, around 80% were seen once. Germline V gene lookup returns CDR1 MNHNS and CDR2 SASEGT. This CDR3 comprises 16 residues. V gave up 2 bases and J gave up 6 bases, with 19 bases separating them. Overall study findings and caveats: In vitro assays verified that three CMV-associated chains recognized CMV antigens specifically. Reports state that TCR beta sequences accurately predicted most subjects' HLA-A and HLA-B alleles. The authors listed 164 TCR beta chains as cytomegalovirus-associated. Some highly shared sequence variants likely arose as a pipeline artifact.

Sequences were obtained from PBMCs. This TCR came from a man under 40 in good health and CMV-seropositive. The rearrangement links TRBV6-1 to TRBJ1-2, with TRBD1 as a possible D gene (5 bases). The CDR3 here is CASSELTWTLGDGYTF. The CDR3 DNA sequence: TGTGCCAGCAGTGAACTAACGTGGACCCTAGGGGATGGCTACACCTTC.